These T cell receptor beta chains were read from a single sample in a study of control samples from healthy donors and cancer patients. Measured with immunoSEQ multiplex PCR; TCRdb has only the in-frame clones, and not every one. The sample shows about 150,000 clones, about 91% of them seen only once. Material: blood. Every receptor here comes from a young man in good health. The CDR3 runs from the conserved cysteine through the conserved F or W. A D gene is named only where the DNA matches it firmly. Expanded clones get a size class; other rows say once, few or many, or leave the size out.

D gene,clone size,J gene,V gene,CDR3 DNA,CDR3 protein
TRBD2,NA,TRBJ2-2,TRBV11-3,TGTGCCAGCAGCTTAGGGCAGGGACTAGCTGCCGGGGAGCTGTTTTTT,CASSLGQGLAAGELFF
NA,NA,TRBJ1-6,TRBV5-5,TGTGCCAGCAGCTTGGGCGGTAATTCACCCCTCCACTTT,CASSLGGNSPLHF
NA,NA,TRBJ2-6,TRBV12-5,TGTGCTAGTGGTTTGTCGACCGGCTCTGGGGCCAACGTCCTGACTTTC,CASGLSTGSGANVLTF
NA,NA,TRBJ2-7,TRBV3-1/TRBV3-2,TGTGCCAGCAGCCAAGAGCCGGAGACCTACGAGCAGTACTTC,CASSQEPETYEQYF
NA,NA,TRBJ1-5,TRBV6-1,TGTGCCAGCAGTGAAATCGGGGGTCAGCCCCAGCATTTT,CASSEIGGQPQHF
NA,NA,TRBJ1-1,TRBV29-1,TGCAGCGTTGCAAGCCGCCTGAACACTGAAGCTTTCTTT,CSVASRLNTEAFF
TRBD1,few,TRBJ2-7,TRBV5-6,TGTGCCAGCAGGCGTACAGGGGGCGCCTACGAGCAGTACTTC,CASRRTGGAYEQYF
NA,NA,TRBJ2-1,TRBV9,TGTGCCAGCAGCGTAGCTCCTTCGAATTTCTACAATGAGCAGTTCTTC,CASSVAPSNFYNEQFF
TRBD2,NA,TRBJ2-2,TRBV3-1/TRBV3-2,TGTGCCAGCAGCCTAACTAGCGGGGGGAACACCGGGGAGCTGTTTTTT,CASSLTSGGNTGELFF
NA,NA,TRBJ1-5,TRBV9,TGTGCCAGCAGTGAAGGGGTCGGTCAGCCCCAGCATTTT,CASSEGVGQPQHF
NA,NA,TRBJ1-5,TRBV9,TGTGCCAGCAGCCTCCAAGGACGGGGAGATCAGCCCCAGCATTTT,CASSLQGRGDQPQHF
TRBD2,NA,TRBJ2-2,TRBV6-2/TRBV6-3,TGTGCCAGCAGTCGAGAGGGACTAGCTACCGGGGAGCTGTTTTTT,CASSREGLATGELFF
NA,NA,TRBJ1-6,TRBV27,TGTGCCAGCAGTCCAGAGACCGCGAGCTCCTATAATTCACCCCTCCACTTT,CASSPETASSYNSPLHF
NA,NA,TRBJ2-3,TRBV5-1,TGCGCCAGCAGCGGCCTGGACAGCACAGATACGCAGTATTTT,CASSGLDSTDTQYF
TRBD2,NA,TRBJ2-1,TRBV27,TGTGCCAGCAGTTTCGGGGGGGCCTACAATGAGCAGTTCTTC,CASSFGGAYNEQFF
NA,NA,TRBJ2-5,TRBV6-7,TGTGCCAGCACGAAGATATGGGTGTTCATCAAGATGACCCAGTACTTC,CASTKIWVFIKMTQYF
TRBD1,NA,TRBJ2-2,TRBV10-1,TGCGCCAGCAGTCTCGCTGTGACAGGGGTCGCCGGGGAGCTGTTTTTT,CASSLAVTGVAGELFF
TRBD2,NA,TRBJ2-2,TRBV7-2,TGTGCCAGCAGCTTAGGGGGGCTAGCGGGTCGCACCGGGGAGCTGTTTTTT,CASSLGGLAGRTGELFF
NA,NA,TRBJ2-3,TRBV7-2,TGTGCCAGCAGCTTTCGTCCTAGAATCACAGATACGCAGTATTTT,CASSFRPRITDTQYF
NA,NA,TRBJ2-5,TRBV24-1,TGTGCCACCAGTGATCCGGGAGTACAAGAGACCCAGTACTTC,CATSDPGVQETQYF
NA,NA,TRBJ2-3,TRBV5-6,TGTGCCAGCAGCCCGGGCAGGGCCCCCTCAGATACGCAGTATTTT,CASSPGRAPSDTQYF
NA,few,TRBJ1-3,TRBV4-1,TGCGCCAGCAGCCAAGGACCGAACTGGGACACCATATATTTT,CASSQGPNWDTIYF
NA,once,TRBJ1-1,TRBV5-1,TGCGCCAGCAGCTTGGCTAGGAACACTGAAGCTTTCTTT,CASSLARNTEAFF
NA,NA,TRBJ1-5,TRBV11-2,TGTGCCAGCAGCTTAGCCAGGAATCAGCCCCAGCATTTT,CASSLARNQPQHF
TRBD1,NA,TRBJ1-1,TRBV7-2,TGTGCCAGCAGCTTAGCCCCGACAGGGGGTACTGAAGCTTTCTTT,CASSLAPTGGTEAFF
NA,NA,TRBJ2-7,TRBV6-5,TGTGCCAGCAGGGCCCCACAGGGCCCGCTTTGGGAGCAGTACTTC,CASRAPQGPLWEQYF
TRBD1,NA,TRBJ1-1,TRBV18,TGTGCCAGCTCACTAAACAGGGGAGACACTGAAGCTTTCTTT,CASSLNRGDTEAFF
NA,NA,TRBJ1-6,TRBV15,TGTGCCACCAGCGCAGCGTCTTGGGGGTCACCCCTCCACTTT,CATSAASWGSPLHF
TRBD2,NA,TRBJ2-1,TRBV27,TGTGCCAGCAGTTTATCGGGACTAGCGGCCAATGAGCAGTTCTTC,CASSLSGLAANEQFF
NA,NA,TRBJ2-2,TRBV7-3,TGTGCCAGCAGCTCCGGTAGCGGCCGGGAGCTGTTTTTT,CASSSGSGRELFF
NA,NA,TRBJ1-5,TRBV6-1,TGTGCCAGCAGTGAAGCGCTTCAGCCTAATCAGCCCCAGCATTTT,CASSEALQPNQPQHF
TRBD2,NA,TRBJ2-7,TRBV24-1,TGTGCCACCAGTGATTTACTAGCGGGGGTCTACGAGCAGTACTTC,CATSDLLAGVYEQYF
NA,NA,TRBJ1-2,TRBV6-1,TGTGCCAGCAGTGAAGAGTTTTGGGCGCAATCTAACTATGGCTACACCTTC,CASSEEFWAQSNYGYTF
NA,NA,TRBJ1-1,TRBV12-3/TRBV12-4,TGTGCCAGCAGTAAAGAGAACACTGAAGCTTTCTTT,CASSKENTEAFF
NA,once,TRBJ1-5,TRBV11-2,TGTGCCAGCAGTTCCTTCGGTCTGGGTCAGCCCCAGCATTTT,CASSSFGLGQPQHF
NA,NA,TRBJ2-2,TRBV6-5,TGTGCCAGCAGAACCGATATTGGGACCGGGGAGCTGTTTTTT,CASRTDIGTGELFF
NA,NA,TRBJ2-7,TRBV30,TGTGCCTGGAGTCGAGCGCCCGGTGGGGTGGACTACGAGCAGTACTTC,CAWSRAPGGVDYEQYF
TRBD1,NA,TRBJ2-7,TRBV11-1,TGTGCCAGCAGCTGGCATGACAGGGATTACGAGCAGTACTTC,CASSWHDRDYEQYF
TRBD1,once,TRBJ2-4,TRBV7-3,TGTGCCAGCAGCTTGGGACAGAAAAACATTCAGTACTTC,CASSLGQKNIQYF
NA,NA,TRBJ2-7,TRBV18,TGTGCCAGCTCACCACAAGGATGGGGAGAGCAGTACTTC,CASSPQGWGEQYF
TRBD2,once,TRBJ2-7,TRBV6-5,TGTGCCAGCAGCTCGGGGGGGGAACTATCCTACGAGCAGTACTTC,CASSSGGELSYEQYF
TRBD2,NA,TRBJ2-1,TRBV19,TGTGCCAGTAGTACGGGACTAGCGGGGGGTAGCTCCTACAATGAGCAGTTCTTC,CASSTGLAGGSSYNEQFF
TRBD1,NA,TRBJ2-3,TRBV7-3,TGTGCCAGCAGCTTCGACAGGGGCACGGATACGCAGTATTTT,CASSFDRGTDTQYF
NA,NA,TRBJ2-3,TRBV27,TGTGCCAGCAGCTTAGCCTTTTCCACAGATACGCAGTATTTT,CASSLAFSTDTQYF
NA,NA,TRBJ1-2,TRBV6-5,TGTGCCAGCAGTCTAAGCGACACGTATGGCTACACCTTC,CASSLSDTYGYTF
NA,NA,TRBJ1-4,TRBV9,TGTGCCAGCAGCGTAGGTTCAGATGAAAAACTGTTTTTT,CASSVGSDEKLFF
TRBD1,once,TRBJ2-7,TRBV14,TGTGCCAGCAGCCAAGGCGAGCGACAGGGTAACTACGAGCAGTACTTC,CASSQGERQGNYEQYF
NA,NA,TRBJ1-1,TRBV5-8,TGTGCCAGCCCCCTTGGGGCTGAAGCTTTCTTT,CASPLGAEAFF
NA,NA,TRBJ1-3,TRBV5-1,TGCGCCAGCAGCTTGGGGGGCAGGTCTTCTGGAAACACCATATATTTT,CASSLGGRSSGNTIYF
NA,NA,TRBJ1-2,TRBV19,TGTGCCAGTAGTCCTCGAGAGGGTGGCTACACCTTC,CASSPREGGYTF
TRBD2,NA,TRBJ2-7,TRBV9,TGTGCCAGCAGCGTAGAAGCGGGGGGGCCTGACGAGCAGTACTTC,CASSVEAGGPDEQYF
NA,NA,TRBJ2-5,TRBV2,TGTGCCAGCAGTGAAGCTCGAGCAGGGGAAGAGACCCAGTACTTC,CASSEARAGEETQYF
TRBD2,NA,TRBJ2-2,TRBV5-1,TGCGCCAGCAGCTTGGAGGGTAGCGGGGACACCGGGGAGCTGTTTTTT,CASSLEGSGDTGELFF
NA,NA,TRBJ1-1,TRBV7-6,TGTGCCAGCAGCTTAGACAGGGAGAGCACTGAAGCTTTCTTT,CASSLDRESTEAFF
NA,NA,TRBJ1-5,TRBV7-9,TGTGCCAGCAGCTCTACAGGGAATCAGCCCCAGCATTTT,CASSSTGNQPQHF
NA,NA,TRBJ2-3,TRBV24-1,TGTGCCACCAGTGACCCCGGGACCGGGTCTTTGGATACGCAGTATTTT,CATSDPGTGSLDTQYF
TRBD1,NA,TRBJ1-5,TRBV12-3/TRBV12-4,TGTGCCAGCAGTCCAGGGGGCCCTCAGCCCCAGCATTTT,CASSPGGPQPQHF
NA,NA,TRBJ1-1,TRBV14,TGTGCCAGCAGCCAAGATCCAATCCAACAGGCGGTCGACACTGAAGCTTTCTTT,CASSQDPIQQAVDTEAFF
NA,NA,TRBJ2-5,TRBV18,TGTGCCAGCTCACCACTCGCGTTTGCAGAGACCCAGTACTTC,CASSPLAFAETQYF